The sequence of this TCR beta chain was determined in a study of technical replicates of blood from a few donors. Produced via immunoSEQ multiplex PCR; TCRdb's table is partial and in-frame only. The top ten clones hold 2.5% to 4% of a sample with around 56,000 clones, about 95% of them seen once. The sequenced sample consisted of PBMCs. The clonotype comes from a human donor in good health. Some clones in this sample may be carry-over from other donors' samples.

The CDR3 DNA sequence: TGTGCCAGCAGCTTAAATCCTTCCTACAATGAGCAGTTCTTC. This sequence encodes CASSLNPSYNEQFF. The V gene is TRBV7-3, the J gene TRBJ2-1; D remains unclear. Germline V gives CDR1 SGHTA, CDR2 FQGTGA. V shed 1 base and J shed 1 base, with 5 bases lying between them. The CDR3 extends over 14 amino acids.